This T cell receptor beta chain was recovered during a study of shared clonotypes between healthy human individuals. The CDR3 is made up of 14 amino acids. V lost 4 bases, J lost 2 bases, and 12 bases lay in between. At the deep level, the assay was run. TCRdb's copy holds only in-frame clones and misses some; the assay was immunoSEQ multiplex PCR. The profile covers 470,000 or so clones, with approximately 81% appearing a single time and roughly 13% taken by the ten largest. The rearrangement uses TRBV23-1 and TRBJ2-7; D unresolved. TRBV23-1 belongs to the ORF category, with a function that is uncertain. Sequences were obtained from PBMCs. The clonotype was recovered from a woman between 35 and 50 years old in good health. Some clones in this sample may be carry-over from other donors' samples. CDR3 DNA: TGCGCCAGCAGTCTCGGCAGGTTGGCCTACGAGCAGTACTTC. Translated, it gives CASSLGRLAYEQYF.